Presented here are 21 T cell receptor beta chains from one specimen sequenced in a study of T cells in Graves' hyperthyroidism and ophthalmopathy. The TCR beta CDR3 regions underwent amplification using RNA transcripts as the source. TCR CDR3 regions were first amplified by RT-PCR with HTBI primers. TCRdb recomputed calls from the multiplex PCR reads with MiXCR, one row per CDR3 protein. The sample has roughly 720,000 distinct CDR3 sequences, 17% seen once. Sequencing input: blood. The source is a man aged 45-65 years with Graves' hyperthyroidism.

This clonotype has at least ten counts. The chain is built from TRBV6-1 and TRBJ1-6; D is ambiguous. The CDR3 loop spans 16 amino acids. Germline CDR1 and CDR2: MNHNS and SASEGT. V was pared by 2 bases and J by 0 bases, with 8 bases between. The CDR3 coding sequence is TGTGCCAGCAGTGAACTGGGGAGCTCCTATAATTCACCCCTCCACTTT. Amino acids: CASSELGSSYNSPLHF.

CDR3 DNA: TGCAGTGCTAGACCCCCGGGACGCCCATCCTACGAGCAGTACTTC. Translating gives CSARPPGRPSYEQYF. This chain connects TRBV20-1 to TRBJ2-7; D possibly uses TRBD1 or TRBD2 (5 bases each). Germline-derived CDR1 and CDR2 are DFQATT and SNEGSKA (reference sequence). The V gene lost 2 bases and the J gene lost 1 base, with 15 bases spanning the gap. This CDR3 region has 15 residues.

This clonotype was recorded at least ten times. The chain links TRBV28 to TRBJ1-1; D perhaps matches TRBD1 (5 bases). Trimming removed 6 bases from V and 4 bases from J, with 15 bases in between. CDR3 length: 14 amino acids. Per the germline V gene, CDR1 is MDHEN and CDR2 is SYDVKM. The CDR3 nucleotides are TGTGCCAGCAGACCCGCACAGGCGGCCACTGAAGCTTTCTTT. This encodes CASRPAQAATEAFF.

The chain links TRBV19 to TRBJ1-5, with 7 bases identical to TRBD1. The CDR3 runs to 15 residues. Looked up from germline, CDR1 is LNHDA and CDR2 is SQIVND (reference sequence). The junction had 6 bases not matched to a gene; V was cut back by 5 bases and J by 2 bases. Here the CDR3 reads CASSVRQGGNQPQHF. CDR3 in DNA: TGTGCCAGTAGTGTCAGACAGGGCGGCAATCAGCCCCAGCATTTT.

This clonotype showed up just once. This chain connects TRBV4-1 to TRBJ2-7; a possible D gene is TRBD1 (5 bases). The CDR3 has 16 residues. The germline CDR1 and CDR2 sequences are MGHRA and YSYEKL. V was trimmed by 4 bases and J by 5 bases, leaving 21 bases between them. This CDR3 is CASSPPRHTGPHEQYF. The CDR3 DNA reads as TGCGCCAGCAGCCCCCCACGGCACACAGGCCCACACGAGCAGTACTTC.

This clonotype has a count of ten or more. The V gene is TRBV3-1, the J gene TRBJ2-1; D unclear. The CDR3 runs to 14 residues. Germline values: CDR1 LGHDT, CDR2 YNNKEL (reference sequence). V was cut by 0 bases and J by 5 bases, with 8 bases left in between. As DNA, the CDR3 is TGTGCCAGCAGCCAAGATAGGCTTCACAATGAGCAGTTCTTC. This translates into CASSQDRLHNEQFF.

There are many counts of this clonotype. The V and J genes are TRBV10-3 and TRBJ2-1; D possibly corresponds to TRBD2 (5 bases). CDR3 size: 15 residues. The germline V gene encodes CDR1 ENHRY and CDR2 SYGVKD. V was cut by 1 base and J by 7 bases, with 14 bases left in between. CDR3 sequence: CAISEFGNHPNEQFF. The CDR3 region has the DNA TGTGCCATCAGTGAGTTCGGGAATCATCCTAATGAGCAGTTCTTC.

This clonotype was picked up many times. CDR3 bases: TGTGCCAGCAGCCAAGGCATTGAAGCTTTCTTT. Protein: CASSQGIEAFF. The chain couples TRBV3-1 to TRBJ1-1; D remains ambiguous. The CDR3 runs to 11 residues. Between the trimmed V and J ends, which lost 1 base and 7 bases, there was a span of 4 bases. CDR1 is LGHDT, CDR2 YNNKEL, per germline (reference sequence).

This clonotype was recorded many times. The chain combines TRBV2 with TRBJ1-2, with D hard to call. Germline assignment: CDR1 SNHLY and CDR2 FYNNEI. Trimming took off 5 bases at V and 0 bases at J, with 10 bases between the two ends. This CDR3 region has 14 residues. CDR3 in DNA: TGTGCCAGCAGTTACAGAATCGCTAACTATGGCTACACCTTC. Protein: CASSYRIANYGYTF. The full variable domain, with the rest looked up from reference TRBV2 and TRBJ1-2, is EPEVTQTPSHQVTQMGQEVILRCVPISNHLYFYWYRQILGQKVEFLVSFYNNEISEKSEIFDDQFSVERPDGSNFTLKIRSTKLEDSAMYFCASSYRIANYGYTFGSGTRLTVV.

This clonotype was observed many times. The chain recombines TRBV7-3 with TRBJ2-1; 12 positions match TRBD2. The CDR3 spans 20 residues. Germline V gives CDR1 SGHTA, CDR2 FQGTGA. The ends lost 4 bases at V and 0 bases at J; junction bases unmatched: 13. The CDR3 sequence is CASSSSSGRAQLASYNEQFF. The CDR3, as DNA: TGTGCCAGCAGCTCTTCTAGCGGGAGGGCTCAATTAGCCTCCTACAATGAGCAGTTCTTC.

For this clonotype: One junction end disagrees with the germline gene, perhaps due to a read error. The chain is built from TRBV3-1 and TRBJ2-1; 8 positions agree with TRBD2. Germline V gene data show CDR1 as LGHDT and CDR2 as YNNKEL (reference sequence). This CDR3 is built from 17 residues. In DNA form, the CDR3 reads TGTGTCAGCAGCCAAGCGACCCCCAGCGGGAGCGGGTATGAGCAGTTCTTC. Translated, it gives CVSSQATPSGSGYEQFF.

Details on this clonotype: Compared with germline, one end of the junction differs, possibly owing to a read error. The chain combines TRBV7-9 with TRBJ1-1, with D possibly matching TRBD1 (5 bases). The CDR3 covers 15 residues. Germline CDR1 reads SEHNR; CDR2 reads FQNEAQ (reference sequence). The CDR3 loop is CASSAAGTVNTEAFF. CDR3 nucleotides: TGTGCCAGCAGCGCTGCCGGGACGGTGAATACTGAAGCTTTCTTT.

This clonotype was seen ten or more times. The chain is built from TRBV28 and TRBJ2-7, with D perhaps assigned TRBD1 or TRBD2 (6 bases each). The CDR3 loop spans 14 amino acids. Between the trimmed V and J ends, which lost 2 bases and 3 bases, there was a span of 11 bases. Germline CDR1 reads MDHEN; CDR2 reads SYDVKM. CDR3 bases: TGTGCCAGCAGTTTACCCAGGGGAGGCTACGAGCAGTACTTC. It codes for CASSLPRGGYEQYF.

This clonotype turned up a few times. The CDR3 protein is CASSTGTGTYTGELFF. CDR3 bases: TGCGCCAGCAGCACCGGGACAGGGACGTACACCGGGGAGCTGTTTTTT. This rearrangement joins TRBV5-1 to TRBJ2-2, with 9 bases that match TRBD1. The CDR3 sequence is 16 residues long. Germline V lookup: CDR1 SGHRS, CDR2 YFSETQ. V gave up 4 bases and J gave up 3 bases; unmatched junction bases: 7.

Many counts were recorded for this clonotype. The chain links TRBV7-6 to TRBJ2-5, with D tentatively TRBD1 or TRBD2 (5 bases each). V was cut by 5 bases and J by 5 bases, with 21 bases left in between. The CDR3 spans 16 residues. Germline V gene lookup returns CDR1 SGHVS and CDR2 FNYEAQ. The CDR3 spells CASSPLSYGAGETQYF. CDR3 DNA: TGTGCCAGCAGCCCCCTATCCTACGGGGCAGGGGAGACCCAGTACTTC.

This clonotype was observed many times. The CDR3 region has the DNA TGTGCCAGCGGCAAAGACAGGGAGGGAGATACGCAGTATTTT. It is translated as CASGKDREGDTQYF. The chain is built from TRBV2 and TRBJ2-3, with D perhaps assigned TRBD1 or TRBD2 (7 bases each). The CDR3 consists of 14 residues. Germline V gives CDR1 SNHLY, CDR2 FYNNEI. V lost 8 bases and J lost 5, with 17 bases in between.

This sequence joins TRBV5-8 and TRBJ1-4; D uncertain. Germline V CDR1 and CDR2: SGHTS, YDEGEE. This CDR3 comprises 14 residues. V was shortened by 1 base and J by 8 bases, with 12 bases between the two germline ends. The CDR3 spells CASSLWGNAEKLFF. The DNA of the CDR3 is TGTGCCAGCAGCTTGTGGGGTAACGCGGAAAAACTGTTTTTT.

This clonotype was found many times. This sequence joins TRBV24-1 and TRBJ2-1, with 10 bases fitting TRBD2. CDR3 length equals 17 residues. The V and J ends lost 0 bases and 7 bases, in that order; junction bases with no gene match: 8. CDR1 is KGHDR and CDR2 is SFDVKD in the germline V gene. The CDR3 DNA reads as TGTGCCACCAGTGATTTGCGGGAGCGGGAGGGCCTAAATGAGCAGTTCTTC. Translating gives CATSDLREREGLNEQFF.

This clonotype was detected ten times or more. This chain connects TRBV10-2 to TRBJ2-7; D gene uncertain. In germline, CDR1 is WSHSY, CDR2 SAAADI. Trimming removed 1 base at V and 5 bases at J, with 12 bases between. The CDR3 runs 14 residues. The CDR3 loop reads CASSEFQPPHEQYF. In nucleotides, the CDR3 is TGCGCCAGCAGTGAGTTCCAACCTCCCCACGAGCAGTACTTC.

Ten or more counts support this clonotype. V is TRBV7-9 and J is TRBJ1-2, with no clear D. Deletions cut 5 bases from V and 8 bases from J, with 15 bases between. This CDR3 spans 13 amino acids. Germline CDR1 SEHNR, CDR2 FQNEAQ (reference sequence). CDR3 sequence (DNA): TGTGCCAGCAGCCCGAGCCCCGGAGGCGGCTACACCTTC. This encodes CASSPSPGGGYTF.

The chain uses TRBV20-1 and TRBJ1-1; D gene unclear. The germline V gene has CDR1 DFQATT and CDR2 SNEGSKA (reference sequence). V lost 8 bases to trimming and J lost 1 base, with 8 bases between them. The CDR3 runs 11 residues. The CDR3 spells CSSTGNTEAFF. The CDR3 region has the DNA TGCAGTTCTACGGGGAACACTGAAGCTTTCTTT.